The present entry profiles one T cell receptor (beta chain) with its context. Libraries were prepared by immunoSEQ multiplex PCR; TCRdb keeps only in-frame clonotypes and omits some of them. The sample consists of some 190,000 clones, around 88% of them appearing once. This entry comes from a study of Ad26.COV2.S vaccination and SARS-CoV-2 variants. CDR1 is SGHNT and CDR2 is YYREEE in the germline V gene (reference sequence). Trimming removed 6 bases from V and 6 bases from J, with 11 bases in between. This CDR3 contains 12 residues. The V call is TRBV5-4, the J call TRBJ2-3, with TRBD1 as a possible D gene (5 bases). The sample was peripheral blood, taken after recovery from COVID-19. The source is a human donor who had recovered from COVID-19. The CDR3 spells CASNRWGDTQYF. CDR3 coding DNA: TGTGCCAGCAACCGATGGGGCGATACGCAGTATTTT.